The present entry profiles one T cell receptor beta chain with its context. This sample stems from a study of blood T cell repertoires in COVID-19. Profiling relied on immunoSEQ multiplex PCR, and the TCRdb table lists in-frame clones only, not all of them. The sample lists 200,000 to 300,000 clones; about 89% were seen once. Trimming took 4 bases from V and 1 from J, leaving 10 bases between them. CDR1 is MNHEY and CDR2 is SVGAGI in the germline V gene. This CDR3 region has 14 residues. This chain uses TRBV6-5 with TRBJ2-5; D remains ambiguous. The TCR comes from a woman aged 55-69 years who had recovered from COVID-19. Sequencing used peripheral blood. The DNA of the CDR3 is TGTGCCAGCAGTTCGGAGATTTTCCAAGAGACCCAGTACTTC. This encodes CASSSEIFQETQYF.